The 27 T cell receptor beta chains below all came from one sample that was sequenced in a study of blood T cell repertoires in COVID-19. Libraries were prepared by immunoSEQ multiplex PCR; TCRdb keeps only in-frame clonotypes and omits some of them. The table shows approximately 220,000 clones, with 70% to 85% occurring only once. Sequencing was carried out using PBMCs or T cells enriched from blood (not recorded which). These receptors were taken from a woman aged 40 to 50 with acute COVID-19.

The chain couples TRBV5-1 to TRBJ1-2, with D maybe TRBD1 (5 bases). Germline CDR1 SGHRS, CDR2 YFSETQ. The V gene lost 0 bases and the J gene lost 4 bases, with 16 bases spanning the gap. This CDR3 is 16 amino acids long. CDR3: CASSLDGGLGAYGYTF. In nucleotides, the CDR3 is TGCGCCAGCAGCTTGGACGGGGGATTAGGCGCCTATGGCTACACCTTC.

The rearrangement joins TRBV15 to TRBJ2-1; D may be TRBD2 (5 bases). V lost 3 bases and J lost 8, with 14 bases in between. This CDR3 has 14 amino acids. The V gene's germline CDR1 is LNHNV and CDR2 YYDKDF (reference sequence). CDR3 in amino acids: CATSSSGILDEQFF. CDR3 sequence (DNA): TGTGCCACCAGCAGTTCGGGAATTTTGGATGAGCAGTTCTTC.

The V gene is TRBV12-3 or TRBV12-4, the J gene TRBJ1-1, with TRBD1 as a possible D gene (5 bases). Trimming removed 3 bases from V and 6 bases from J, with 11 bases in between. The CDR3 loop spans 13 amino acids. Written as DNA, the CDR3 is TGTGCCAGCAGTTTGGGGGGGAGGGCTGAAGCTTTCTTT. Protein sequence: CASSLGGRAEAFF.

CDR3 amino acids: CASSPYDRPNYGYTF. The CDR3 region has the DNA TGTGCCAGCTCACCCTACGACAGGCCTAACTATGGCTACACCTTC. The chain has TRBV18 and TRBJ1-2, with D perhaps TRBD1 (6 bases). The CDR3 contains 15 residues. Germline V gene lookup returns CDR1 KGHSH and CDR2 LQKENI. V dropped 3 bases and J dropped 0 bases, with 11 bases sitting between them.

The V and J genes are TRBV24-1 and TRBJ1-5; D is possibly TRBD1 (6 bases). The germline CDR1 and CDR2 sequences are KGHDR and SFDVKD. This CDR3 is built from 15 residues. Trimming took 3 bases from V and 5 from J, leaving 13 bases between them. CDR3 in DNA: TGTGCCACCAGTGATGGGGTCCGGACAGATCAGCCCCAGCATTTT. The encoded protein is CATSDGVRTDQPQHF.

This sequence joins TRBV10-3 and TRBJ2-5; possibly TRBD1 for D (5 bases). V lost 2 bases to trimming and J lost 4 bases, with 8 bases between them. Germline V CDR1 and CDR2: ENHRY, SYGVKD. The CDR3 runs 13 residues. Here the CDR3 reads CAISEVGVETQYF. DNA of the CDR3: TGTGCCATCAGTGAGGTAGGGGTAGAGACCCAGTACTTC.

The rearrangement uses TRBV30 and TRBJ1-5; the D is unclear. This CDR3 is built from 15 residues. The germline V gene encodes CDR1 GTSNPN and CDR2 SVGIG (reference sequence). The ends were cut back, 0 bases at V and 1 base at J, with 10 bases in the middle. Here the CDR3 DNA reads TGTGCCTGGAGTGTGAGGGTGGGGAGCAATCAGCCCCAGCATTTT. Protein sequence: CAWSVRVGSNQPQHF.

The chain joins TRBV7-6 to TRBJ2-5; 9 bases match TRBD1. J was trimmed by 4 bases and V by 5 bases; bases with no gene match: 5. CDR1 is SGHVS and CDR2 is FNYEAQ in the germline V gene. The length of the CDR3 is 14 residues. The CDR3 nucleotides are TGTGCCAGCAGCCAAGGACAGGGGCGAGAGACCCAGTACTTC. Translation gives CASSQGQGRETQYF.

The gene calls are TRBV27 and TRBJ1-5, with 7 bases that match TRBD1. The CDR3 runs 16 residues. J lost 2 bases, V lost 5 bases, and 9 bases had no gene match. Looked up from germline, CDR1 is MNHEY and CDR2 is SMNVEV (reference sequence). The CDR3 sequence is CASSPRGDIRNQPQHF. For the CDR3, the DNA is TGTGCCAGCAGTCCCAGGGGGGACATCCGCAATCAGCCCCAGCATTTT.

The V call is TRBV11-2, the J call TRBJ2-7; no firm D call. V shed 4 bases and J shed 2 bases, with 3 bases lying between them. The length of the CDR3 is 11 residues. Germline CDR1 reads SGHAT; CDR2 reads FQNNGV. The CDR3 loop reads CASSSAYEQYF. CDR3 DNA sequence: TGTGCCAGCAGCTCTGCCTACGAGCAGTACTTC.

There are many counts of this clone. This chain joins TRBV19 and TRBJ1-2; a weak D match, TRBD1 (6 bases). The V and J ends lost 8 bases and 6 bases respectively, with 16 bases between them. This CDR3 has 13 amino acids. From germline, CDR1 is LNHDA and CDR2 SQIVND (reference sequence). This CDR3 is CASSTDRRDGYTF. The CDR3 DNA reads as TGTGCCAGTTCCACAGACAGGAGAGATGGCTACACCTTC.

This clone has only one observation. The rearrangement joins TRBV19 to TRBJ1-2; 7 positions agree with TRBD1. Germline CDR1 LNHDA, CDR2 SQIVND (reference sequence). Losses at the gene ends were 11 bases for V and 3 bases for J; bases not matched to a gene: 9. The CDR3 sequence is 13 residues long. CDR3 sequence reads: CAAEDRAYYGYTF. The CDR3 DNA follows: TGTGCCGCCGAAGACAGGGCCTACTATGGCTACACCTTC.

This clone was seen a few times. This sample includes further DNA sequences coding for the same CDR3. This rearrangement joins TRBV5-1 to TRBJ2-1; D possibly corresponds to TRBD2 (5 bases). Germline V gives CDR1 SGHRS, CDR2 YFSETQ. The CDR3 is made up of 13 amino acids. V shed 0 bases and J shed 4 bases, with 5 bases lying between them. The CDR3 sequence: CASSLGGYNEQFF. In DNA form, the CDR3 reads TGCGCCAGCAGCTTGGGAGGGTACAATGAGCAGTTCTTC. The variable domain in full, with the rest retrieved from reference TRBV5-1 and TRBJ2-1, is KAGVTQTPRYLIKTRGQQVTLSCSPISGHRSVSWYQQTPGQGLQFLFEYFSETQRNKGNFPGRFSGRQFSNSRSEMNVSTLELGDSALYLCASSLGGYNEQFFGPGTRLTVL.

The genes are TRBV27 and TRBJ1-3, with D uncertain. V dropped 8 bases and J dropped 0 bases, with 23 bases sitting between them. Germline CDR1 is MNHEY and CDR2 is SMNVEV (reference sequence). This CDR3 region has 18 residues. The CDR3 is CASRSPGAPPASGNTIYF. In nucleotides, the CDR3 is TGTGCCAGCCGTTCTCCGGGAGCCCCCCCCGCCTCTGGAAACACCATATATTTT.

The rearrangement uses TRBV4-3 and TRBJ2-1, with a tentative D call TRBD2 (5 bases). Germline lookup yields CDR1 LGHNA and CDR2 YSLEER. This CDR3 has 16 amino acids. The V end lost 3 bases, the J end lost 3 bases, and 15 bases lay between the germline ends. The CDR3 sequence: CASSQFGVHGYNEQFF. In nucleotides, the CDR3 is TGCGCCAGCAGCCAGTTCGGGGTGCATGGCTACAATGAGCAGTTCTTC.

This chain links TRBV10-3 with TRBJ2-7; 10 bases agree with TRBD1. Germline V CDR1 and CDR2: ENHRY, SYGVKD. The CDR3 has 14 amino acids. V shed 8 bases, J shed 4 bases, and the junction held 8 bases outside the gene matches. CDR3 nucleotides: TGTGCCATCTCCTCCGGGACAGGGGCTTACGAGCAGTACTTC. Translation gives CAISSGTGAYEQYF.

V usage is TRBV5-4 and J usage is TRBJ1-3, with D perhaps TRBD1 (6 bases). With 0 bases removed from V and 2 bases from J, the gap between germline ends came to 12 bases. There are 16 residues in the CDR3. Per germline, CDR1 SGHNT and CDR2 YYREEE (reference sequence). The CDR3 protein is CASSLELTGTGNTIYF. CDR3 in DNA: TGTGCCAGCAGCTTGGAGCTTACAGGGACTGGAAACACCATATATTTT.

The chain links TRBV2 to TRBJ2-5; the D gene is possibly TRBD1 (5 bases). Trimming pared 4 bases from V and 5 bases from J, leaving 11 bases between. From germline, CDR1 is SNHLY and CDR2 FYNNEI. CDR3 size: 13 residues. CDR3 in amino acids: CASSATVRETQYF. The CDR3 DNA is TGTGCCAGCAGTGCGACAGTTCGGGAGACCCAGTACTTC. Full variable domain (remainder filled in from reference TRBV2 and TRBJ2-5): EPEVTQTPSHQVTQMGQEVILRCVPISNHLYFYWYRQILGQKVEFLVSFYNNEISEKSEIFDDQFSVERPDGSNFTLKIRSTKLEDSAMYFCASSATVRETQYFGPGTRLLVL.

The CDR3 protein is CASRSSGRDTEAFF. In DNA, the CDR3 is TGTGCCAGTAGGTCTTCAGGGAGGGACACTGAAGCTTTCTTT. V usage is TRBV19 and J usage is TRBJ1-1, with D perhaps matching TRBD1 (5 bases). CDR3 length equals 14 residues. Germline-derived CDR1 and CDR2 are LNHDA and SQIVND (reference sequence). Trimming took off 6 bases at V and 3 bases at J, with 14 bases between the two ends.

This clone was counted a single time. This chain uses TRBV27 with TRBJ2-2, with 12 bases identical to TRBD2. Germline CDR1 is MNHEY and CDR2 is SMNVEV (reference sequence). After removal of 5 bases from V and 1 base from J, the junction contained 2 bases not matched to a gene. CDR3 length: 16 residues. CDR3 sequence (DNA): TGTGCCAGCAGTGGACTAGCGGGAATGAACACCGGGGAGCTGTTTTTT. It yields the protein CASSGLAGMNTGELFF.

The chain has TRBV7-8 and TRBJ1-4; TRBD1 aligns across 7 bases. V dropped 5 bases and J dropped 8; count of bases not matched to a gene: 8. Germline V gene lookup returns CDR1 SGHVS and CDR2 FQNEAQ. The CDR3 extends over 14 amino acids. CDR3 coding DNA: TGTGCCAGCAGCCAGGGGGTTATTAACGAAAAACTGTTTTTT. Its protein is CASSQGVINEKLFF.

The chain carries TRBV14 and TRBJ1-4; D not resolved. The length of the CDR3 is 15 residues. Trimming took off 4 bases at V and 7 bases at J, with 16 bases between the two ends. The germline CDR1 and CDR2 sequences are SGHDN and FVKESK. Here the CDR3 reads CASSPGGRITEKLFF. The CDR3 DNA reads as TGTGCCAGCAGCCCCGGAGGGAGGATTACTGAAAAACTGTTTTTT.

The rearrangement links TRBV5-5 to TRBJ2-7, with TRBD1 matching 7 bases. Per the germline V gene, CDR1 is SGHKS and CDR2 is YYEKEE (reference sequence). There are 17 residues in the CDR3. The trim removed 4 bases at V and 2 bases at J, leaving 15 bases unmatched. Here the CDR3 reads CASSRTGGTRRTYEQYF. In nucleotides, the CDR3 is TGTGCCAGCAGCCGGACAGGTGGGACGAGGAGGACCTACGAGCAGTACTTC.

This clone was recorded once. This rearrangement joins TRBV27 to TRBJ2-3; tentatively, D is TRBD1 (5 bases). Germline V gene data show CDR1 as MNHEY and CDR2 as SMNVEV (reference sequence). CDR3 length: 13 residues. Trimming left V 8 bases short and J 8 bases short, with 17 bases between. The CDR3 here is CASGPVGAITQYF. The CDR3 nucleotides read TGTGCCAGCGGCCCCGTAGGGGCGATTACGCAGTATTTT.

The chain uses TRBV6-5 and TRBJ1-5; TRBD1 aligns across 7 bases. CDR3 length equals 15 residues. V dropped 5 bases and J dropped 3; count of bases not matched to a gene: 7. Germline CDR1 MNHEY, CDR2 SVGAGI. CDR3 amino acids: CASSTFGQVNQPQHF. In DNA form, the CDR3 reads TGTGCCAGCAGTACCTTCGGACAGGTCAATCAGCCCCAGCATTTT.

For the CDR3, the DNA is TGCGCCAGCAGTCACCTCCGCGGACAGGGTACCATCTCTAACTATGGCTACACCTTC. This translates into CASSHLRGQGTISNYGYTF. The rearrangement uses TRBV23-1 and TRBJ1-2; 8 bases match TRBD1. TRBV23-1 is an ORF for which the function is uncertain. CDR3 size: 19 residues. V lost 3 bases to trimming and J lost 0 bases; unmatched junction nucleotides: 15.

The chain is built from TRBV15 and TRBJ1-1; D not certain. Trimming took off 6 bases at V and 4 bases at J, with 15 bases between the two ends. Looked up from germline, CDR1 is LNHNV and CDR2 is YYDKDF (reference sequence). This CDR3 comprises 14 residues. CDR3 DNA: TGTGCCACCAGTTCCCCGATTCTCGGCACTGAAGCTTTCTTT. It encodes CATSSPILGTEAFF.